A selection of T cell receptor beta chains follows, all from one sample in a study of T cell responses to AZD1222 COVID-19 vaccine. The repertoire was sequenced with immunoSEQ multiplex PCR; TCRdb's copy has only in-frame clones and lacks some. The table records about 120,000 clones, about 90% of them present only once. The sample consisted of peripheral blood, taken on day 0 of AZD1222 vaccination. These receptors were obtained from an adult in good health. The CDR3 runs from the conserved cysteine through the conserved F or W. The D gene is left open where the match is weak. The size of a clone is reported for some rows only, either as once, few or many, or as a class for expanded clones.

CDR3nt: TGTGCCAGCAGCTTACAGGAGAACACTGAAGCTTTCTTT; CDR3aa: CASSLQENTEAFF; j_gene: TRBJ1-1; v_gene: TRBV7-9; abundance: NA; d_gene: NA
CDR3nt: TGTGCCAGCAGCGCCACGTGGGGTGGCCGCAATGAGCAGTTCTTC; CDR3aa: CASSATWGGRNEQFF; j_gene: TRBJ2-1; v_gene: TRBV9; abundance: once; d_gene: NA
CDR3nt: TGCGCCAGCAGCCAAGGGTTTCGGGACAGGGATTATAGCAATCAGCCCCAGCATTTT; CDR3aa: CASSQGFRDRDYSNQPQHF; j_gene: TRBJ1-5; v_gene: TRBV4-3; abundance: NA; d_gene: TRBD1
CDR3nt: TGTGCCAGCAGGACAGGGTCTAATCAGCCCCAGCATTTT; CDR3aa: CASRTGSNQPQHF; j_gene: TRBJ1-5; v_gene: TRBV12-3/TRBV12-4; abundance: NA; d_gene: TRBD1
CDR3nt: TGTGCCAGCGAAGCGGGAGTTTACACCGGGGAGCTGTTTTTT; CDR3aa: CASEAGVYTGELFF; j_gene: TRBJ2-2; v_gene: TRBV10-3; abundance: NA; d_gene: TRBD2
CDR3nt: TGTGCCAGCAGCCAAATGACAGGTTCCTATGGCTACACCTTC; CDR3aa: CASSQMTGSYGYTF; j_gene: TRBJ1-2; v_gene: TRBV14; abundance: NA; d_gene: NA
CDR3nt: TGTGCCAGTACCAATCCCGGGACAGGGGTCACAGATACGCAGTATTTT; CDR3aa: CASTNPGTGVTDTQYF; j_gene: TRBJ2-3; v_gene: TRBV28; abundance: NA; d_gene: TRBD1
CDR3nt: TGTGCCAGCAGTCCACGTCAGAGTGGGGGAGCCTACGAGCAGTACTTC; CDR3aa: CASSPRQSGGAYEQYF; j_gene: TRBJ2-7; v_gene: TRBV6-2/TRBV6-3; abundance: NA; d_gene: NA
CDR3nt: TGTGCCAGCAGCCGGGGACAAGGATTCTCCTATAATTCACCCCTCCACTTT; CDR3aa: CASSRGQGFSYNSPLHF; j_gene: TRBJ1-6; v_gene: TRBV3-1/TRBV3-2; abundance: NA; d_gene: NA
CDR3nt: TGTGCCAGCAGTTCACTCATAGCGGCCTCCCAAGAGACCCAGTACTTC; CDR3aa: CASSSLIAASQETQYF; j_gene: TRBJ2-5; v_gene: TRBV28; abundance: NA; d_gene: NA
CDR3nt: TGTGCCAGCAGCCTCAGAGAGAGCTCCTACGAGCAGTACTTC; CDR3aa: CASSLRESSYEQYF; j_gene: TRBJ2-7; v_gene: TRBV21-1; abundance: NA; d_gene: NA
CDR3nt: TGTGCCAGCAGCCAGGGGGGACAGTACCGATTGGGACCCCTCCACTTT; CDR3aa: CASSQGGQYRLGPLHF; j_gene: TRBJ1-6; v_gene: TRBV3-1/TRBV3-2; abundance: NA; d_gene: TRBD1
CDR3nt: TGCGCCAGCAGCTCCCTGGGGACCACCGGGGAGCTGTTTTTT; CDR3aa: CASSSLGTTGELFF; j_gene: TRBJ2-2; v_gene: TRBV5-1; abundance: NA; d_gene: NA
CDR3nt: TGTGCCAGCACAGCGGGAGTAGGAGAGACCCAGTACTTC; CDR3aa: CASTAGVGETQYF; j_gene: TRBJ2-5; v_gene: TRBV9; abundance: once; d_gene: TRBD2
CDR3nt: TGTGCCAGCAGCGTAGAGTCTGGGGTCTGGGATCAAGAGACCCAGTACTTC; CDR3aa: CASSVESGVWDQETQYF; j_gene: TRBJ2-5; v_gene: TRBV9; abundance: NA; d_gene: NA
CDR3nt: TGTGCCAGCAGCGTCGGGGACAGAGTGTCTAACTATGGCTACACCTTC; CDR3aa: CASSVGDRVSNYGYTF; j_gene: TRBJ1-2; v_gene: TRBV9; abundance: once; d_gene: TRBD1
CDR3nt: TGCAGCGTTGCAGGGGCCTACGAGCAGTACTTC; CDR3aa: CSVAGAYEQYF; j_gene: TRBJ2-7; v_gene: TRBV29-1; abundance: once; d_gene: NA
CDR3nt: TGTGCCAGCAGTGAAACGGAACTTAGCACAGATACGCAGTATTTT; CDR3aa: CASSETELSTDTQYF; j_gene: TRBJ2-3; v_gene: TRBV2; abundance: NA; d_gene: NA
CDR3nt: TGTGCCAGCCATTCCGGGACTAACACAGATACGCAGTATTTT; CDR3aa: CASHSGTNTDTQYF; j_gene: TRBJ2-3; v_gene: TRBV28; abundance: NA; d_gene: TRBD2
CDR3nt: TGTGCCAGCAGCGGTAACCTAGTCTCCTACAATGAGCAGTTCTTC; CDR3aa: CASSGNLVSYNEQFF; j_gene: TRBJ2-1; v_gene: TRBV9; abundance: NA; d_gene: NA
CDR3nt: TGCGCCAGCAGCTTGGTGGATAGCGGGGGCTGGCACAATGAGCAGTTCTTC; CDR3aa: CASSLVDSGGWHNEQFF; j_gene: TRBJ2-1; v_gene: TRBV5-1; abundance: NA; d_gene: TRBD2
CDR3nt: TGTGCCAGCAGCCAAGCTTCTGAACAGGGTAACACCGGGGAGCTGTTTTTT; CDR3aa: CASSQASEQGNTGELFF; j_gene: TRBJ2-2; v_gene: TRBV3-1/TRBV3-2; abundance: NA; d_gene: NA
CDR3nt: TGTGCCATCACCCGAACCCGGGACAGCACTTCTAACTATGGCTACACCTTC; CDR3aa: CAITRTRDSTSNYGYTF; j_gene: TRBJ1-2; v_gene: TRBV10-3; abundance: NA; d_gene: TRBD1
CDR3nt: TGCGCCAGCAGCCACGGACAAGCGAACACTGAAGCTTTCTTT; CDR3aa: CASSHGQANTEAFF; j_gene: TRBJ1-1; v_gene: TRBV4-1; abundance: once; d_gene: NA
CDR3nt: TGTGCCAGCTCCATCTCCGGGACAGACGGAAACACCATATATTTT; CDR3aa: CASSISGTDGNTIYF; j_gene: TRBJ1-3; v_gene: TRBV6-6; abundance: NA; d_gene: TRBD1
CDR3nt: TGTGCCAGCAGCCACGACAGGGTGGGGGTGTGGGAGCAGTACTTC; CDR3aa: CASSHDRVGVWEQYF; j_gene: TRBJ2-7; v_gene: TRBV28; abundance: NA; d_gene: TRBD1
CDR3nt: TGTGCCAGCAGTTACCGCCGGAGCTCCTATAATTCACCCCTCCACTTT; CDR3aa: CASSYRRSSYNSPLHF; j_gene: TRBJ1-6; v_gene: TRBV6-2/TRBV6-3; abundance: NA; d_gene: NA
CDR3nt: TGTGCCAGCAGTGACTCTTACGGGGGATCGCAGTATTTT; CDR3aa: CASSDSYGGSQYF; j_gene: TRBJ2-3; v_gene: TRBV6-4; abundance: once; d_gene: NA
CDR3nt: TGTGCCAGTAATGGCCTTAGCAAGGGCTACACCTTC; CDR3aa: CASNGLSKGYTF; j_gene: TRBJ1-2; v_gene: TRBV19; abundance: NA; d_gene: NA
CDR3nt: TGCGCCAGCAGAGGGGACAGGGAGTTCTTGAACACTGAAGCTTTCTTT; CDR3aa: CASRGDREFLNTEAFF; j_gene: TRBJ1-1; v_gene: TRBV10-2; abundance: few; d_gene: TRBD1
CDR3nt: TGTGCCAGCAGGTCGGAAGTAAATAGCAATCAGCCCCAGCATTTT; CDR3aa: CASRSEVNSNQPQHF; j_gene: TRBJ1-5; v_gene: TRBV28; abundance: NA; d_gene: NA
CDR3nt: TGTGCCAGCAGCCCGATGACCGCAGGGGATCAGCCCCAGCATTTT; CDR3aa: CASSPMTAGDQPQHF; j_gene: TRBJ1-5; v_gene: TRBV28; abundance: NA; d_gene: NA
CDR3nt: TGTGCCAGCAGCCAATTGGACACGTACTATGGCTACACCTTC; CDR3aa: CASSQLDTYYGYTF; j_gene: TRBJ1-2; v_gene: TRBV14; abundance: NA; d_gene: NA
CDR3nt: TGTGCCATCAGATCGGACGGGGACTACAATGAGCAGTTCTTC; CDR3aa: CAIRSDGDYNEQFF; j_gene: TRBJ2-1; v_gene: TRBV10-3; abundance: NA; d_gene: NA
CDR3nt: TGTGCCAGCAGCTTAGCGCCCTCCCCCGTCTACAATGAGCAGTTCTTC; CDR3aa: CASSLAPSPVYNEQFF; j_gene: TRBJ2-1; v_gene: TRBV7-2; abundance: NA; d_gene: NA
CDR3nt: TGTGCCAGCAGCCGTGGACTAGCTGAGACCCAGTACTTC; CDR3aa: CASSRGLAETQYF; j_gene: TRBJ2-5; v_gene: TRBV5-4; abundance: NA; d_gene: TRBD2
CDR3nt: TGTGCCATCAGTGAGGGAGCGGCAGTTTATGGCTACACCTTC; CDR3aa: CAISEGAAVYGYTF; j_gene: TRBJ1-2; v_gene: TRBV10-3; abundance: NA; d_gene: NA
CDR3nt: TGCGCCAGCAGCTTGGGGGAAACCTCTGGAAACACCATATATTTT; CDR3aa: CASSLGETSGNTIYF; j_gene: TRBJ1-3; v_gene: TRBV5-1; abundance: NA; d_gene: NA
CDR3nt: TGTGCCAGCAGCCCTGGACTAGGTGGCACTGGGGCCAACGTCCTGACTTTC; CDR3aa: CASSPGLGGTGANVLTF; j_gene: TRBJ2-6; v_gene: TRBV9; abundance: NA; d_gene: TRBD2
CDR3nt: TGTGCCAGCAGTTTGGAACTAGCAACCTACAATGAGCAGTTCTTC; CDR3aa: CASSLELATYNEQFF; j_gene: TRBJ2-1; v_gene: TRBV28; abundance: NA; d_gene: NA
CDR3nt: TGTGCCAGCTCACCCGTAGATTCAACTAATGAAAAACTGTTTTTT; CDR3aa: CASSPVDSTNEKLFF; j_gene: TRBJ1-4; v_gene: TRBV18; abundance: once; d_gene: NA
CDR3nt: TGTGCCAGCTCACCACCATATAGGACAAGAGATAATTCACCCCTCCACTTT; CDR3aa: CASSPPYRTRDNSPLHF; j_gene: TRBJ1-6; v_gene: TRBV18; abundance: few; d_gene: NA
CDR3nt: TGTGCCAGCAGCTCAACGGACCCTACTAGCGGGAGGTACTCCTACGAGCAGTACTTC; CDR3aa: CASSSTDPTSGRYSYEQYF; j_gene: TRBJ2-7; v_gene: TRBV7-9; abundance: NA; d_gene: TRBD2
CDR3nt: TGTGCCAGCAGCAAAGAAGGATTTGGGCGGCGCAAGGAAAAACTGTTTTTT; CDR3aa: CASSKEGFGRRKEKLFF; j_gene: TRBJ1-4; v_gene: TRBV21-1; abundance: NA; d_gene: NA
CDR3nt: TGTGCCAGCAGCTTAGGTTCGATGCGTCGAGGAGAGACCCAGTACTTC; CDR3aa: CASSLGSMRRGETQYF; j_gene: TRBJ2-5; v_gene: TRBV11-2; abundance: NA; d_gene: NA
CDR3nt: TGTGCCAGCAGTACAGGGGATAGCAATCAGCCCCAGCATTTT; CDR3aa: CASSTGDSNQPQHF; j_gene: TRBJ1-5; v_gene: TRBV10-3; abundance: many; d_gene: TRBD1
CDR3nt: TGTGCCAGCAGCTACGAGGACTTCTACAATGAGCAGTTCTTC; CDR3aa: CASSYEDFYNEQFF; j_gene: TRBJ2-1; v_gene: TRBV7-2; abundance: NA; d_gene: NA
CDR3nt: TGTGCCAGCAGTTCCCCCGGGACAGGGAGTGAAAAACTGTTTTTT; CDR3aa: CASSSPGTGSEKLFF; j_gene: TRBJ1-4; v_gene: TRBV27; abundance: NA; d_gene: TRBD1
CDR3nt: TGTGCCAGCAGCTTGTTGGTCTTAGCGGGGCCAGATACGCAGTATTTT; CDR3aa: CASSLLVLAGPDTQYF; j_gene: TRBJ2-3; v_gene: TRBV5-4; abundance: NA; d_gene: TRBD2
CDR3nt: TGTGCCAGTAGTATAAGTCAGGGTGTTGCCGAGACCCAGTACTTC; CDR3aa: CASSISQGVAETQYF; j_gene: TRBJ2-5; v_gene: TRBV19; abundance: NA; d_gene: NA
CDR3nt: TGTGCCAGTAGTATGATGGGGGGTGGCTATGGCTACACCTTC; CDR3aa: CASSMMGGGYGYTF; j_gene: TRBJ1-2; v_gene: TRBV19; abundance: NA; d_gene: NA
CDR3nt: TGCGCCAGCAGCCAAGGTGGGGGCTTAGGTAGTGAAGCTTTCTTT; CDR3aa: CASSQGGGLGSEAFF; j_gene: TRBJ1-1; v_gene: TRBV4-1; abundance: NA; d_gene: NA
CDR3nt: TGTGCCAGCAGCGTAGCCCTGGGAAAATCCTACGAGCAGTACTTC; CDR3aa: CASSVALGKSYEQYF; j_gene: TRBJ2-7; v_gene: TRBV9; abundance: NA; d_gene: NA
CDR3nt: TGTGCCAGCAAGGGGGGGATTGAGACCCAGTACTTC; CDR3aa: CASKGGIETQYF; j_gene: TRBJ2-5; v_gene: TRBV6-1; abundance: NA; d_gene: NA
CDR3nt: TGTGCCAGCAGCCAGTACCGGGACAGGGGTGAAAAACTGTTTTTT; CDR3aa: CASSQYRDRGEKLFF; j_gene: TRBJ1-4; v_gene: TRBV3-1/TRBV3-2; abundance: NA; d_gene: TRBD1
CDR3nt: TGTGCCAGCTCAACAACTCCGGGACTAGCGGGAGTTAGTACAGATACGCAGTATTTT; CDR3aa: CASSTTPGLAGVSTDTQYF; j_gene: TRBJ2-3; v_gene: TRBV18; abundance: NA; d_gene: TRBD2
CDR3nt: TGTGCCAGCAGCCCGGGACAGGGAGGAGGGCCCGGGGAGCTGTTTTTT; CDR3aa: CASSPGQGGGPGELFF; j_gene: TRBJ2-2; v_gene: TRBV7-8; abundance: NA; d_gene: TRBD1
CDR3nt: TGTGCCAGCTCACCATTTCCAGGGGAGGGCTACACCTTC; CDR3aa: CASSPFPGEGYTF; j_gene: TRBJ1-2; v_gene: TRBV18; abundance: NA; d_gene: NA